A single sample is the source of the 6 T cell receptor beta chains below, sequenced in a study of CD8+ T cells in alopecia areata (dated by TCRdb to the late 2010s). The library relied on the immunoSEQ multiplex PCR assay. For TCR sequencing, RNA was extracted from every sample and reverse transcribed into cDNA to serve as template. TCRdb mirrors the immuneACCESS table, restricted to in-frame sequences. Some clones are absent from its copies; in checked studies, under half trace to an unresolved V gene, and the reason for the others is unknown. The sample has 90,000 to 150,000 clones on record, roughly 68% of them singletons. The ten largest make up about 3% of the sample. The sequenced sample consisted of CD4+ T cells sorted from blood. The receptors come from a human donor in good health.

This rearrangement joins TRBV2 to TRBJ2-1, with a possible D match to TRBD1 (6 bases). The CDR3 sequence is 14 residues long. Germline lookup yields CDR1 SNHLY and CDR2 FYNNEI. Trimming removed 5 bases at V and 5 bases at J, with 13 bases between. CDR3 in amino acids: CASSTRQVDNEQFF. CDR3 bases: TGTGCCAGCAGTACTCGACAGGTAGACAATGAGCAGTTCTTC.

This chain uses TRBV6-5 with TRBJ2-1, with D unresolved. The CDR3 totals 11 residues. The V and J ends lost 6 bases and 9 bases respectively, with 9 bases between them. Germline lookup yields CDR1 MNHEY and CDR2 SVGAGI. Here the CDR3 reads CASRGRGEQFF. The CDR3 bases are TGTGCCAGCAGGGGTCGCGGTGAGCAGTTCTTC.

For this clone: Mismatch with germline at one junction end may stem from a read error. V usage is TRBV2 and J usage is TRBJ2-2; D is undetermined. This CDR3 comprises 11 residues. Germline values: CDR1 SNHLY, CDR2 FYNNEI. The chain's CDR3 is CASRRVGPELF. The DNA for the CDR3 is TGTGCCAGTCGAAGGGTAGGCCCCGAATTGTTT.

The chain recombines TRBV18 with TRBJ1-2; D is unclear. Germline V CDR1 and CDR2: KGHSH, LQKENI. The CDR3 totals 13 residues. Trimming pared 5 bases from V and 1 base from J, leaving 8 bases between. The CDR3 sequence is CASSESLNYGYTF. The CDR3 bases are TGTGCCAGCTCAGAGTCCCTTAACTATGGCTACACCTTC.

This clone showed up just a few times. The V and J genes are TRBV29-1 and TRBJ1-5; 7 positions match TRBD1. CDR1 is SQVTM and CDR2 is ANQGSEA in the germline V gene. CDR3 length equals 14 residues. Trimming cost V 4 bases and J 4 bases; bases outside gene matches: 7. CDR3 coding DNA: TGCAGCGTTGCCCCTCCGGGACAGAATCAGCCCCAGCATTTT. It yields the protein CSVAPPGQNQPQHF. The full variable domain, in which reference TRBV29-1 and TRBJ1-5 provide the parts outside the CDR3, is SAVISQKPSRDICQRGTSLTIQCQVDSQVTMMFWYRQQPGQSLTLIATANQGSEATYESGFVIDKFPISRPNLTFSTLTVSNMSPEDSSIYLCSVAPPGQNQPQHFGDGTRLSIL.

The genes are TRBV19 and TRBJ2-1; possibly TRBD2 for D (6 bases). CDR1 is LNHDA, CDR2 SQIVND, per germline (reference sequence). Deletions cut 6 bases from V and 4 bases from J, with 7 bases between. CDR3 length equals 12 residues. The CDR3 coding sequence is TGTGCCAGTAGGGGGACTTACAATGAGCAGTTCTTC. It codes for CASRGTYNEQFF.